Described below is a single TCR beta chain sequence and its context. Antigen: not known. cDNA molecules carried unique molecular identifiers, and template switching added a universal primer site. TCRdb passed the 5' RACE reads through MiXCR, listing each CDR3 protein once. The table lists around 550,000 distinct CDR3 sequences, over 12% of them singletons. This sample is part of a study of identical twins. Findings and caveats of the study: For out-of-frame alpha sequences shared by twins, low generation probability was in excess. Surplus twin overlap in beta out-of-frame sequences was less pronounced. Memory repertoires lacked the insertion deficit that abundant cord blood beta clonotypes showed.

Germline V CDR1 and CDR2: MDHEN, SYDVKM. With 4 bases clipped from V and 9 bases from J, the junction kept 10 bases outside the gene matches. The CDR3 is made up of 15 amino acids. The same sample was also studied in work on yellow fever vaccine responses in identical twins.

The TCR was taken from a woman aged 18-29 years in good health. The rearrangement uses TRBV28 and TRBJ2-1; 9 nucleotides agree with TRBD1. Input material: CD4+ T cells sorted from blood. CDR3 amino acids: CASSSHGTGTGEQFF. CDR3 coding DNA: TGTGCCAGCAGTTCCCATGGGACAGGGACGGGTGAGCAGTTCTTC.